The next 19 T cell receptor beta chains were all read from a single sample in a study of blood T cells in healthy people across ages. It was with a sample-barcoded 5' primer and a J-beta primer mix that a second PCR of roughly 6 to 11 cycles was run. TCRdb recomputed calls from the 5' RACE reads with MiXCR, one row per CDR3 protein. This repertoire shows hundreds of thousands of distinct CDR3 sequences, 56% found once; its top ten account for 20% to 30%. The sequencing input was blood. These receptors were collected from a man aged 40-55 years in good health.

This chain links TRBV20-1 with TRBJ2-7; TRBD2 matches 10 bases. V lost 3 bases to trimming and J lost 3 bases; unmatched junction nucleotides: 5. The CDR3 sequence is 14 residues long. Germline CDR1 reads DFQATT; CDR2 reads SNEGSKA (reference sequence). DNA of the CDR3: TGCAGTGCTAGCATACTAGCGGGACTCTACGAGCAGTACTTC. Its translation: CSASILAGLYEQYF.

The J gene is TRBJ1-1, the V gene TRBV6-4; 7 bases map to TRBD1. CDR1 and CDR2 from the germline V gene are MRHNA and SNTAGT. The ends lost 4 bases at V and 4 bases at J; junction bases unmatched: 12. This CDR3 region has 16 residues. This CDR3 reads CASSAQIQQGTTEAFF. The DNA for the CDR3 is TGTGCCAGCAGTGCGCAAATCCAACAGGGGACCACTGAAGCTTTCTTT.

This clonotype was found a few times. V is TRBV7-2 and J is TRBJ2-5; 13 bases map to TRBD2. The germline gives CDR1 SGHTA, CDR2 FQGNSA. CDR3 length equals 16 residues. After removal of 1 base from V and 4 bases from J, the junction contained 3 bases not matched to a gene. For the CDR3, the DNA is TGTGCCAGCAGCTTAGATTGGACTAGCGGGGGAGAGACCCAGTACTTC. Residues: CASSLDWTSGGETQYF.

This clonotype was seen only once. The chain carries TRBV7-2 and TRBJ2-5; D unresolved. Deletions cut 11 bases from V and 5 bases from J, with 9 bases between. CDR1 and CDR2 (germline): SGHTA, FQGNSA. The CDR3 runs 10 residues. DNA for the CDR3: TGTGCCGCTATCTCGGAGACCCAGTACTTC. Translated: CAAISETQYF.

The rearrangement uses TRBV29-1 and TRBJ1-1, with no clear D. CDR3 length equals 12 residues. Germline loops: CDR1 SQVTM, CDR2 ANQGSEA. The ends were cut back, 1 base at V and 1 base at J, with 4 bases in the middle. The CDR3 DNA reads TGCAGCGTTGAAGGACGGAACACTGAAGCTTTCTTT. Translation gives CSVEGRNTEAFF. The complete variable domain, with remaining parts taken from reference TRBV29-1 and TRBJ1-1, reads SAVISQKPSRDICQRGTSLTIQCQVDSQVTMMFWYRQQPGQSLTLIATANQGSEATYESGFVIDKFPISRPNLTFSTLTVSNMSPEDSSIYLCSVEGRNTEAFFGQGTRLTVV.

V and J are TRBV12-3 or TRBV12-4 and TRBJ1-2, with TRBD1 identical over 9 bases. The CDR3 spans 17 residues. Unmatched junction bases numbered 9, after V lost 4 bases and J lost 0 bases. In DNA form, the CDR3 reads TGTGCCAGCAGTTCTAGGACAGGGGACCTAGCTAACTATGGCTACACCTTC. It yields the protein CASSSRTGDLANYGYTF.

The CDR3 sequence: CASSERAGNTDTQYF. The CDR3 DNA follows: TGTGCCAGCAGTGAACGAGCGGGAAACACAGATACGCAGTATTTT. This chain connects TRBV2 to TRBJ2-3; 7 nucleotides line up with TRBD2. The junction had 4 bases not matched to a gene; V was cut back by 2 bases and J by 2 bases. This CDR3 has 15 residues. Germline loops: CDR1 SNHLY, CDR2 FYNNEI.

The J gene is TRBJ1-1, the V gene TRBV7-3; a weak D match, TRBD1 (5 bases). The CDR3 runs to 15 residues. In germline, CDR1 is SGHTA, CDR2 FQGTGA. The V gene lost 6 bases and the J gene lost 3 bases, with 17 bases spanning the gap. The CDR3 here is CASSRTRVDDTEAFF. The CDR3 nucleotides read TGTGCCAGCAGTCGAACCAGGGTCGACGACACTGAAGCTTTCTTT.

A single count supports this clonotype. The rearrangement joins TRBV4-1 to TRBJ1-4, with 7 bases fitting TRBD1. V shed 2 bases and J 5 bases; nucleotides not matched to a gene: 8. The CDR3 runs 16 residues. The germline CDR1 and CDR2 sequences are MGHRA and YSYEKL. CDR3 loop: CASSQRPGTVNEKLFF. In DNA, the CDR3 is TGCGCCAGCAGCCAAAGACCCGGGACAGTAAATGAAAAACTGTTTTTT.

The chain links TRBV7-8 to TRBJ2-1; D uncertain. Germline V gene sequence: CDR1 SGHVS, CDR2 FQNEAQ. V was clipped by 4 bases and J by 7 bases, with 5 bases between them. This CDR3 has 11 amino acids. The CDR3 DNA reads TGTGCCAGCAGCTACGTAAATGAGCAGTTCTTC. Residues: CASSYVNEQFF.

The rearrangement links TRBV3-1 to TRBJ1-1; D is unclear. CDR1 and CDR2 (germline): LGHDT, YNNKEL (reference sequence). The CDR3 is made up of 14 amino acids. Trimming shortened V by 0 bases and J by 3 bases, and 8 bases separated the two germline ends. The CDR3 DNA follows: TGTGCCAGCAGCCAAGACGGTCGTCACACTGAAGCTTTCTTT. Translating gives CASSQDGRHTEAFF.

Concerning this clonotype itself: Just one base apart from a much larger clone, this may be a read error. The V and J genes are TRBV4-1 and TRBJ2-7; 7 bases agree with TRBD2. The CDR3 is 14 amino acids. J lost 4 bases, V lost 4 bases, and 7 bases had no gene match. Per the germline V gene, CDR1 is MGHRA and CDR2 is YSYEKL. The CDR3 sequence is CASSPRLAEYEQYF. CDR3 in DNA: TGCGCCAGCAGCCCCCGCCTAGCGGAGTACGAGCAGTACTTC.

The rearrangement joins TRBV10-3 to TRBJ2-1, with TRBD1 matching 12 bases. Germline-derived CDR1 and CDR2 are ENHRY and SYGVKD. V shed 2 bases, J shed 7 bases, and the junction held 9 bases outside the gene matches. The CDR3 runs 17 residues. CDR3 nucleotide sequence: TGTGCCATCAGTGAGAAGGTTTCGGGACAGGGGGCGAATGAGCAGTTCTTC. This codes for CAISEKVSGQGANEQFF.

The V and J genes are TRBV29-1 and TRBJ2-1; D uncertain. Between the trimmed V and J ends, which lost 4 bases and 10 bases, there was a span of 11 bases. This CDR3 region has 11 residues. Germline CDR1 is SQVTM and CDR2 is ANQGSEA. CDR3 sequence: CSVGGVAEQFF. The CDR3 DNA follows: TGCAGCGTTGGAGGTGTGGCGGAGCAGTTCTTC.

The chain is built from TRBV6-6 and TRBJ2-3; 9 positions agree with TRBD2. Germline CDR1 and CDR2: MNHNY and SVGAGI (reference sequence). This CDR3 contains 17 residues. Losses at the gene ends were 0 bases for V and 4 bases for J; bases not matched to a gene: 8. The CDR3 reads CASSYSLAGGLSDTQYF. In nucleotides, the CDR3 is TGTGCCAGCAGTTACTCACTGGCGGGGGGGCTCTCAGATACGCAGTATTTT.

The V call is TRBV4-1, the J call TRBJ2-7, with D tentatively TRBD2 (6 bases). The J call is in doubt because the DNA end fits TRBJ2-4 better. Germline assignment: CDR1 MGHRA and CDR2 YSYEKL. This CDR3 region has 17 residues. CDR3 DNA: TGCGCCAGCAGCCAAGTTTGGGGGGAATTGGCTGTCAACATTCAGTACTTC. Encoded protein: CASSQVWGELAVNIQYF.

The gene calls are TRBV25-1 and TRBJ2-1, with 8 bases matching TRBD2. The CDR3 spans 17 residues. The germline CDR1 and CDR2 sequences are MGHDK and SYGVNS. With 3 bases clipped from V and 2 bases from J, the junction kept 9 bases outside the gene matches. CDR3 nucleotides: TGTGCCAGCAGTGACACGGCTAGCGGGTTGACCTACAATGAGCAGTTCTTC. It yields the protein CASSDTASGLTYNEQFF.

The chain joins TRBV7-3 to TRBJ1-1; possibly TRBD1 for D (5 bases). V dropped 8 bases and J dropped 5 bases, with 18 bases sitting between them. The CDR3 runs to 14 residues. The germline gives CDR1 SGHTA, CDR2 FQGTGA. In DNA form, the CDR3 reads TGTGCCAGCGCAGAATTGGGGGGTGGAACTGAAGCTTTCTTT. It encodes CASAELGGGTEAFF.

The CDR3 DNA reads TGTGCCAGCAGCCAAGGGGCCGGGACTAGCGGGATGAAGGAGCAGTTCTTC. Protein: CASSQGAGTSGMKEQFF. V is TRBV3-1 and J is TRBJ2-1, with 13 bases identical to TRBD2. The CDR3 spans 17 residues. Germline loops: CDR1 LGHDT, CDR2 YNNKEL (reference sequence). V shed 1 base and J 10 bases; nucleotides not matched to a gene: 10.